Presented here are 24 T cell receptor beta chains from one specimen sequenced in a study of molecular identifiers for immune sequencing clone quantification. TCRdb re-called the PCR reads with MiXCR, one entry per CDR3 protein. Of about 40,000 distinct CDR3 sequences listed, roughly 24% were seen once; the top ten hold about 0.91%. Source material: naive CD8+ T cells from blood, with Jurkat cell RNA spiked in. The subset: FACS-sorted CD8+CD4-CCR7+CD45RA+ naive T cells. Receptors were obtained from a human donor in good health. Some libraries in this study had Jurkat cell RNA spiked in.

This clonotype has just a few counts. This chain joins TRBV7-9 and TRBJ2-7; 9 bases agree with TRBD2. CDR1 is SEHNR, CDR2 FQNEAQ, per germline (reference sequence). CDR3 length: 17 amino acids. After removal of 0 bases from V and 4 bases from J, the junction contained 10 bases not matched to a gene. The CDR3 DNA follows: TGTGCCAGCAGCTTAGCCCCCGGCGGGAGGGCTGAGTACGAGCAGTACTTC. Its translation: CASSLAPGGRAEYEQYF. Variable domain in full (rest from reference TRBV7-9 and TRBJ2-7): DTGVSQNPRHKITKRGQNVTFRCDPISEHNRLYWYRQTLGQGPEFLTYFQNEAQLEKSRLLSDRFSAERPKGSFSTLEIQRTEQGDSAMYLCASSLAPGGRAEYEQYFGPGTRLTVT.

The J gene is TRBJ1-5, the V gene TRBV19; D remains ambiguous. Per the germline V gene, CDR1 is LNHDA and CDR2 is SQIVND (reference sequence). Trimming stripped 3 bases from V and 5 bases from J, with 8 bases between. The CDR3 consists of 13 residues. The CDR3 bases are TGTGCCAGTAGTATTGCCAGCTATCAGCCCCAGCATTTT. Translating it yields CASSIASYQPQHF.

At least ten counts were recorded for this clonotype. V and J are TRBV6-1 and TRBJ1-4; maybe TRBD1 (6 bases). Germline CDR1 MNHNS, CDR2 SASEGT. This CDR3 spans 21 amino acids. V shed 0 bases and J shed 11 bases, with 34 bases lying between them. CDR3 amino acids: CASSEAPAGAVMMGSPAKLFF. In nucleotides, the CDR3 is TGTGCCAGCAGTGAAGCCCCCGCAGGGGCAGTGATGATGGGATCCCCCGCGAAACTGTTTTTT.

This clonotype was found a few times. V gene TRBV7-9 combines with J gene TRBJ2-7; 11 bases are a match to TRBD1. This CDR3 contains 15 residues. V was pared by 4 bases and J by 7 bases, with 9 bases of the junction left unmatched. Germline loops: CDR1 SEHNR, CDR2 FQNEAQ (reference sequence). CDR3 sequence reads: CASSSPGTGGFEQYF. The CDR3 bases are TGTGCCAGCAGCTCTCCCGGGACAGGGGGGTTTGAGCAGTACTTC.

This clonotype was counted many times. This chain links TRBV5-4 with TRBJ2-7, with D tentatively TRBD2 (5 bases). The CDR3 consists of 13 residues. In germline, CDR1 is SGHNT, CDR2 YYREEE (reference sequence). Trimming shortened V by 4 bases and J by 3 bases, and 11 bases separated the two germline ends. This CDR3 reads CASSQSAGYEQYF. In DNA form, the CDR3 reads TGTGCCAGCAGCCAGTCGGCGGGCTACGAGCAGTACTTC.

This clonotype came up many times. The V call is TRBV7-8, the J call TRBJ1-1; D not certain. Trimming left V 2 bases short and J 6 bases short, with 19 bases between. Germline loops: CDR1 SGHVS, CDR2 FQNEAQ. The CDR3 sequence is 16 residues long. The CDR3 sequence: CASSLWTNAGIAEAFF. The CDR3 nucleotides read TGTGCCAGCAGCTTATGGACGAACGCAGGAATAGCTGAAGCTTTCTTT.

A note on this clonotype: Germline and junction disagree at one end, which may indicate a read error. CDR3 nucleotides: TGCGCCAGCAGCTCGAGAGTCCCAGACGAGCAGTACTTC. It encodes CASSSRVPDEQYF. The chain combines TRBV5-3 with TRBJ2-7; D is unresolved. TRBV5-3 is annotated as an ORF whose role is uncertain. CDR3 size: 13 residues.

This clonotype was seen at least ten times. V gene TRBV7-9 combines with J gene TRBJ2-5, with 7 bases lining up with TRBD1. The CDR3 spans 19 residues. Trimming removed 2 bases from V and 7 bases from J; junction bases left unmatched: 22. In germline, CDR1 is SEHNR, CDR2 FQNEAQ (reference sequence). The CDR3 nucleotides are TGTGCCAGCAGCTTAAAATCCGAAACAGGGGCGTCTATACCTGGGACCCAGTACTTC. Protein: CASSLKSETGASIPGTQYF.

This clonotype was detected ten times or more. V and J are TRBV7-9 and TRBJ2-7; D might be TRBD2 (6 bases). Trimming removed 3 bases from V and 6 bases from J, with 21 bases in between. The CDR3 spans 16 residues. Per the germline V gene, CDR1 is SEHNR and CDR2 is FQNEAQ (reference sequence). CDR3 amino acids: CASSFGRASEGGEQYF. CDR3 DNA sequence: TGTGCCAGCAGCTTTGGTCGTGCTAGCGAAGGCGGCGAGCAGTACTTC.

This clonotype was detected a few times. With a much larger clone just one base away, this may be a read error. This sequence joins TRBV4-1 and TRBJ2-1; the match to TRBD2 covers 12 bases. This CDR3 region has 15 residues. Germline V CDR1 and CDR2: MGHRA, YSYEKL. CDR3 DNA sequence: TGCGCCGGCAGGTACGGACTAGCGGGAAGCTATGAGCAGTTCTTC. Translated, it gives CAGRYGLAGSYEQFF.

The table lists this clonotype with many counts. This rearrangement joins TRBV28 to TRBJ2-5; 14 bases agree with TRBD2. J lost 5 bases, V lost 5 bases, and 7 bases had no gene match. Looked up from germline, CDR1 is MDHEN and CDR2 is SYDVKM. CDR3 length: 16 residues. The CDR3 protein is CASSPRLAGGLETQYF. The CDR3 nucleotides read TGTGCCAGCAGTCCTCGACTAGCGGGAGGGTTGGAGACCCAGTACTTC.

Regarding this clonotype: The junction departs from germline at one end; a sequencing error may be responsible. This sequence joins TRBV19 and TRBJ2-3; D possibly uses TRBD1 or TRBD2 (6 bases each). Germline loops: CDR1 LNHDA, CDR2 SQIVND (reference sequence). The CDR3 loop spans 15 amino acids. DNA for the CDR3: TGTACCAGTAGAACAGGGACTCCCCCCACAGATACGCAGTATTTT. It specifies CTSRTGTPPTDTQYF.

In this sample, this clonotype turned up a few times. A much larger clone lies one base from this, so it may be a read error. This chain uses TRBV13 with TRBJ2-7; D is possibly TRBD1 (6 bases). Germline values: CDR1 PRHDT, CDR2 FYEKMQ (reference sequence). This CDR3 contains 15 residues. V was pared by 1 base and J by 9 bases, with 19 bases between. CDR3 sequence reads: CASSLVPGAVGGQYF. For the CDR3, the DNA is TGTGCCAGCAGCTTAGTTCCAGGGGCTGTGGGTGGGCAGTACTTC.

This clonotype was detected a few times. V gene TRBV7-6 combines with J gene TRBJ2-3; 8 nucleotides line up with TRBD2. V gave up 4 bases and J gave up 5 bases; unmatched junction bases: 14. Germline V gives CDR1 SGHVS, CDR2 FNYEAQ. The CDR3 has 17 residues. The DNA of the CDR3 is TGTGCCAGCAGCTCCTCGCGGGGGGAGAAGGAGGTAGATACGCAGTATTTT. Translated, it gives CASSSSRGEKEVDTQYF. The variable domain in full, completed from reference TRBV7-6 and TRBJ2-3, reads GAGVSQSPRYKVTKRGQDVALRCDPISGHVSLYWYRQALGQGPEFLTYFNYEAQQDKSGLPNDRFSAERPEGSISTLTIQRTEQRDSAMYRCASSSSRGEKEVDTQYFGPGTRLTVL.

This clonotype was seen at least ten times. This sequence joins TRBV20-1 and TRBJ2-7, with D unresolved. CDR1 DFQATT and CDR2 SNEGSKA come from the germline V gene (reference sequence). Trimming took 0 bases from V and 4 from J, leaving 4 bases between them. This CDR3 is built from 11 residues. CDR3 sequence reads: CSARDSYEQYF. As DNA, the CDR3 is TGCAGTGCTAGAGATTCGTACGAGCAGTACTTC.

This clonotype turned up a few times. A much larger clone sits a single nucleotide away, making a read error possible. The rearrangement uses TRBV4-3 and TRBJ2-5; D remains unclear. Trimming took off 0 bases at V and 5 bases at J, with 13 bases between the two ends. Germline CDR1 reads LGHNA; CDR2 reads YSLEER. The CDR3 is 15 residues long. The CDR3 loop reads CASSQDSSPRETQYF. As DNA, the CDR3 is TGCGCCAGCAGCCAAGATAGCAGCCCGAGGGAGACCCAGTACTTC.

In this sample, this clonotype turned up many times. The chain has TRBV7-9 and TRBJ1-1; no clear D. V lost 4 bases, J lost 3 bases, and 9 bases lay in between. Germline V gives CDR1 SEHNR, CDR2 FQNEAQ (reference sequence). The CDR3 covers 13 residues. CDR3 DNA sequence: TGTGCCAGCAGCTACCGACCAGACACTGAAGCTTTCTTT. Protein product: CASSYRPDTEAFF.

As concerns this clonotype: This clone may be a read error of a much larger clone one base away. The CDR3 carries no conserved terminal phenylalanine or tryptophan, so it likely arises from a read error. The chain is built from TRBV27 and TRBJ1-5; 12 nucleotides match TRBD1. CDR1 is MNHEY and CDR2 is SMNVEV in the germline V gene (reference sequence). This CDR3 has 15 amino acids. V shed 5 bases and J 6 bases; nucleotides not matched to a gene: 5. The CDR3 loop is CASSPGTGGGQPQHS. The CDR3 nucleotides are TGTGCCAGCAGTCCCGGGACAGGGGGCGGTCAGCCCCAGCATTCT.

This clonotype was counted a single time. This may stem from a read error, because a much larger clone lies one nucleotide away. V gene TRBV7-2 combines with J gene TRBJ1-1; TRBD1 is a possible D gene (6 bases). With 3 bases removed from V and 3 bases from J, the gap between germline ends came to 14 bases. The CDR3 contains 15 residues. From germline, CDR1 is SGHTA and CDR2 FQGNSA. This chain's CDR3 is CASSFGGDMYTEAFF. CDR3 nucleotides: TGTGCCAGCAGCTTCGGGGGGGACATGTACACTGAAGCTTTCTTT.

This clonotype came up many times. In DNA, the CDR3 is TGTGCCAGCAGCCCGGGGACAGGGTTGTTAAGTTACACAGATACGCAGTATTTT. This codes for CASSPGTGLLSYTDTQYF. This sequence joins TRBV5-4 and TRBJ2-3; 9 nucleotides align to TRBD1. The length of the CDR3 is 18 residues. CDR1 SGHNT and CDR2 YYREEE come from the germline V gene (reference sequence). Trimming removed 4 bases from V and 2 bases from J; junction bases left unmatched: 14. Complete variable domain (other parts from reference TRBV5-4 and TRBJ2-3): ETGVTQSPTHLIKTRGQQVTLRCSSQSGHNTVSWYQQALGQGPQFIFQYYREEENGRGNFPPRFSGLQFPNYSSELNVNALELDDSALYLCASSPGTGLLSYTDTQYFGPGTRLTVL.

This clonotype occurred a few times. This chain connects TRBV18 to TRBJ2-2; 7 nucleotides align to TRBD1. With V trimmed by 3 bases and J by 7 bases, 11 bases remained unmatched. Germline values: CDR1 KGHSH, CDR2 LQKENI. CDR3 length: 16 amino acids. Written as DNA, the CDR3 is TGTGCCAGCTCACCGATGGACAGGAAGGAGGTCGGGGAGCTGTTTTTT. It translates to CASSPMDRKEVGELFF. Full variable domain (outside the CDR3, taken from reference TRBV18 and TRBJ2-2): NAGVMQNPRHLVRRRGQEARLRCSPMKGHSHVYWYRQLPEEGLKFMVYLQKENIIDESGMPKERFSAEFPKEGPSILRIQQVVRGDSAAYFCASSPMDRKEVGELFFGEGSRLTVL.

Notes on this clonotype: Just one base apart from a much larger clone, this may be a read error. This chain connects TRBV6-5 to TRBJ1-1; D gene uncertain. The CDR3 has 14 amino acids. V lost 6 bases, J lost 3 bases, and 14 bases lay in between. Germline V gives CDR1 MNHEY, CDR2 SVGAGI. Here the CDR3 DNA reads TGTGCCAGCAGGGAGAAGGGAGCGGACACTGAAGCTTTCTTT. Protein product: CASREKGADTEAFF.

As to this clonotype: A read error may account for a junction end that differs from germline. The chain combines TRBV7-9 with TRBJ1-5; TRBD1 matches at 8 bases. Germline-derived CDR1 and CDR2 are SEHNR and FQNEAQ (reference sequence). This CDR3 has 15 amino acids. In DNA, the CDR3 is TGTGCCAGCAGCTCCATCACAGGGGGAAGGCAGCCCCAGTACTTT. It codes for CASSSITGGRQPQYF.

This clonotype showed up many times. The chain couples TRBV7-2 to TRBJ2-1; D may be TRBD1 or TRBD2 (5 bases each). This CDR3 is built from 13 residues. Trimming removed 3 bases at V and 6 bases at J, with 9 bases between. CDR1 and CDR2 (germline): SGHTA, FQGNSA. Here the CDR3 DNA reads TGTGCCAGCAGCTTGGACGGGGCCAATGAGCAGTTCTTC. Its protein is CASSLDGANEQFF.